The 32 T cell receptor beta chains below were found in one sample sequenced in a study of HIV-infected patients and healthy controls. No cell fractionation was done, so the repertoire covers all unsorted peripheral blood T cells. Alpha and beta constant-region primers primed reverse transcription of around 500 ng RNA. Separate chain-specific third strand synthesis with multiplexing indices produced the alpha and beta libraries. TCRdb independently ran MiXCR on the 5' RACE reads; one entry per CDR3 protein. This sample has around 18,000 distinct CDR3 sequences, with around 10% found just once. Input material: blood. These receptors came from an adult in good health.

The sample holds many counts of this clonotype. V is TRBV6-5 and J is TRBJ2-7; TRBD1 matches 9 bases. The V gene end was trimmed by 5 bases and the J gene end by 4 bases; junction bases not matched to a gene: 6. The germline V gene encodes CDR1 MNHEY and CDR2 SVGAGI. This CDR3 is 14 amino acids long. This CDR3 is CASSRTTGGYEQYF. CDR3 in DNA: TGTGCCAGCAGTCGTACGACAGGGGGATACGAGCAGTACTTC.

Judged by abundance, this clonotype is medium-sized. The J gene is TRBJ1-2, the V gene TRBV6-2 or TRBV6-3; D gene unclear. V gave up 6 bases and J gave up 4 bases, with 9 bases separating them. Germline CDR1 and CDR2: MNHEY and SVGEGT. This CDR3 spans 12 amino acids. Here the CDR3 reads CASSPQSYGYTF. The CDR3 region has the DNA TGTGCCAGCAGCCCACAGTCCTATGGCTACACCTTC.

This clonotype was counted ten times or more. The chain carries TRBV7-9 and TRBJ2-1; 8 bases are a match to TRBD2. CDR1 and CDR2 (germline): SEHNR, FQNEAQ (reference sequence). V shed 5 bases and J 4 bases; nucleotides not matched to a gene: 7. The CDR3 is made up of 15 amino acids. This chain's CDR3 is CASSPRGGRYNEQFF. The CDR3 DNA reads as TGTGCCAGCAGCCCCCGGGGCGGGAGGTACAATGAGCAGTTCTTC.

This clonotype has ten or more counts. The CDR3 DNA is TGTGCCAGCAGCTTAGGCCAGGGGGCAGCTCAGCCCCAGCATTTT. As protein: CASSLGQGAAQPQHF. The chain uses TRBV7-2 and TRBJ1-5; 8 nucleotides agree with TRBD1. The CDR3 length is 15 residues. The V gene end was trimmed by 1 base and the J gene end by 6 bases; junction bases not matched to a gene: 5. From germline, CDR1 is SGHTA and CDR2 FQGNSA.

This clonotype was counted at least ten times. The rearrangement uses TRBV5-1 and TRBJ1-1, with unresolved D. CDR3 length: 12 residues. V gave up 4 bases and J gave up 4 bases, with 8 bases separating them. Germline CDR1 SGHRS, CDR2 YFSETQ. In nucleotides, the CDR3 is TGCGCCAGCAGCATAGGTCTCACTGAAGCTTTCTTT. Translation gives CASSIGLTEAFF.

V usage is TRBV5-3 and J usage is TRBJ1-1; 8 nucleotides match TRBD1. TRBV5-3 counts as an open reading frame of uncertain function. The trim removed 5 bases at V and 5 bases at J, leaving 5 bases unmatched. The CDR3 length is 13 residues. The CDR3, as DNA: TGTGCCAGAAGGAGAACAGGGGGAACTGAAGCTTTCTTT. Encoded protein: CARRRTGGTEAFF.

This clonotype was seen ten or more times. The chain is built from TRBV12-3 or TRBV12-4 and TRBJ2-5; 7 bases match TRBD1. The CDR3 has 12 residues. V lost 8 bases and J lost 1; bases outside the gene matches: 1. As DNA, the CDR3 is TGTGCCAGCGGACAGGTCCAAGAGACCCAGTACTTC. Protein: CASGQVQETQYF.

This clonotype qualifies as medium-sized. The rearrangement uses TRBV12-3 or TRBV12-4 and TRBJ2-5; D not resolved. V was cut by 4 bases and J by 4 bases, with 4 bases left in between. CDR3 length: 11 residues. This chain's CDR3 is CASSSLETQYF. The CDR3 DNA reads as TGTGCCAGCAGTTCCCTAGAGACCCAGTACTTC.

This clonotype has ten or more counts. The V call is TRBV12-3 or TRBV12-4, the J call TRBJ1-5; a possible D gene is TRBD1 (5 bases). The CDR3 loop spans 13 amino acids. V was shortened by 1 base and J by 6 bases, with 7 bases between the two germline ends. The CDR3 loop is CASSLGGGQPQHF. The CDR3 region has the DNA TGTGCCAGCAGTTTAGGGGGGGGTCAGCCCCAGCATTTT.

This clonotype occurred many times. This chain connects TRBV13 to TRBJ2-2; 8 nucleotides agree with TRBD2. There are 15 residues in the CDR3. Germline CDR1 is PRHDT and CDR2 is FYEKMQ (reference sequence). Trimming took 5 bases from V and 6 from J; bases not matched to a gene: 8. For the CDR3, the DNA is TGTGCCAGCAGCCCTTCCCCAGCGGGAGCCGGGGAGCTGTTTTTT. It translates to CASSPSPAGAGELFF.

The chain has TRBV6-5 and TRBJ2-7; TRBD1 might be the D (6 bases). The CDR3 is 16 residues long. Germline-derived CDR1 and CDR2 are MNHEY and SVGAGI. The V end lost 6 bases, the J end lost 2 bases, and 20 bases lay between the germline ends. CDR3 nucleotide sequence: TGTGCCAGCAGCCCGAGCTCCAGGGGCCGACCCTACGAGCAGTACTTC. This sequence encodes CASSPSSRGRPYEQYF.

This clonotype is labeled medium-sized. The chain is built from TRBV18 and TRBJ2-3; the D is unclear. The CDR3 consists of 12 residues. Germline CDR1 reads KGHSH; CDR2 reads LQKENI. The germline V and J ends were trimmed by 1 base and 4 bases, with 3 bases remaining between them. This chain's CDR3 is CASSPLADTQYF. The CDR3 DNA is TGTGCCAGCTCACCACTGGCAGATACGCAGTATTTT.

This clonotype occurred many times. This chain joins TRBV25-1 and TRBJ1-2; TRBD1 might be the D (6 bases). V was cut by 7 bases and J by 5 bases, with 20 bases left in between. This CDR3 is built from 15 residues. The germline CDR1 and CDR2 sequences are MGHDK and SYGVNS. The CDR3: CASTPAITGAYGYTF. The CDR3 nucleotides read TGTGCCAGCACCCCAGCAATAACGGGGGCTTATGGCTACACCTTC.

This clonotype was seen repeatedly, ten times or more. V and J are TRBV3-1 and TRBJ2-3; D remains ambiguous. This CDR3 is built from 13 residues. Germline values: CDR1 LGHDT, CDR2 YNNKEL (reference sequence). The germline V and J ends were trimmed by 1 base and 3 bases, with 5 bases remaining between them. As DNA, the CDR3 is TGTGCCAGCAGCCAAGCTGGTACAGATACGCAGTATTTT. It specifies CASSQAGTDTQYF.

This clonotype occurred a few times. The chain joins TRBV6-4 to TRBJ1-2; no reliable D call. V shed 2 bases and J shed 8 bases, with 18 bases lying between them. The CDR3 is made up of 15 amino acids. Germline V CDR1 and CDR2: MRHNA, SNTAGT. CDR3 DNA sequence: TGTGCCAGCAGTGACACTCCGGGCCGGGATTGGGGCTACACCTTC. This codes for CASSDTPGRDWGYTF.

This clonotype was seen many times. CDR3 nucleotide sequence: TGCGCCAGCAGCTTGACTAGCGGGTCCCGCACAGATACGCAGTATTTT. Protein sequence: CASSLTSGSRTDTQYF. This chain connects TRBV5-1 to TRBJ2-3; TRBD2 agrees at 9 bases. The trim removed 1 base at V and 1 base at J, leaving 4 bases unmatched. This CDR3 has 16 residues. CDR1 is SGHRS and CDR2 is YFSETQ in the germline V gene.

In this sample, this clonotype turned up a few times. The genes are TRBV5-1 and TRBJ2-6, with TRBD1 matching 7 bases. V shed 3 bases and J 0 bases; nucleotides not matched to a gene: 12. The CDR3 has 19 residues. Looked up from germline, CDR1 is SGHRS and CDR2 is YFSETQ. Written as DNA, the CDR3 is TGCGCCAGCAGCTCACCCCCTGGGACAGCTAGCTCTGGGGCCAACGTCCTGACTTTC. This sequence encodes CASSSPPGTASSGANVLTF.

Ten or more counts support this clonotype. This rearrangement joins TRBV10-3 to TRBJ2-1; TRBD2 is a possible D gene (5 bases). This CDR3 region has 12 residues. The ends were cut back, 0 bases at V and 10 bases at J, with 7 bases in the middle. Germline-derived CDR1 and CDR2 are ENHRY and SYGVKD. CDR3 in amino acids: CAISESREEQFF. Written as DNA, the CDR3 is TGTGCCATCAGTGAGTCAAGGGAGGAGCAGTTCTTC.

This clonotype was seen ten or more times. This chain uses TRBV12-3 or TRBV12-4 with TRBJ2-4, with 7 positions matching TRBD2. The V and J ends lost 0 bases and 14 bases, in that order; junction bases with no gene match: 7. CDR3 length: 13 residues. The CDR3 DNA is TGTGCCAGCAGTTTAGCTTACCGGGACTATGAGTACTTC. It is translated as CASSLAYRDYEYF.

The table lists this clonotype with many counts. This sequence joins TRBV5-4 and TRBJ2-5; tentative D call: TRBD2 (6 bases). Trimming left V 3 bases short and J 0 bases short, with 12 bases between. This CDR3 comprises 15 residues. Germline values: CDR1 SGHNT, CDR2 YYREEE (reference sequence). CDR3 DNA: TGTGCCAGCAGCTCCAGGAGGGACCACCAAGAGACCCAGTACTTC. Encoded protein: CASSSRRDHQETQYF.

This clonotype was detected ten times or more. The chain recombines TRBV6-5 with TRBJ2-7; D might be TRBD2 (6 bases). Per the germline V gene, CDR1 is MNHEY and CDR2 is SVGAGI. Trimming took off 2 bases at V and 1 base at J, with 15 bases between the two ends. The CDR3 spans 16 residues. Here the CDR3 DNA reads TGTGCCAGCAGTTACAATTTTTGGGGACTTTCCTACGAGCAGTACTTC. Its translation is CASSYNFWGLSYEQYF.

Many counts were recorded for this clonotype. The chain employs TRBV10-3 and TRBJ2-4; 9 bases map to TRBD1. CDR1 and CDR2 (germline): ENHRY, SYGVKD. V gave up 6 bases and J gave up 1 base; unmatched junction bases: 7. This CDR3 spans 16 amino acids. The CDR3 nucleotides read TGTGCCATCAGAGCCGATACAGGGGGCGCCAAAAACATTCAGTACTTC. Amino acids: CAIRADTGGAKNIQYF.

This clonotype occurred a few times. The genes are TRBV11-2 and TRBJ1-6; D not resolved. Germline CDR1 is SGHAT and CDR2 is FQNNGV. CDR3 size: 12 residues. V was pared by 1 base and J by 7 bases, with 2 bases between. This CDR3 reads CASSLVNSPLHF. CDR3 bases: TGTGCCAGCAGCTTAGTGAATTCACCCCTCCACTTT.

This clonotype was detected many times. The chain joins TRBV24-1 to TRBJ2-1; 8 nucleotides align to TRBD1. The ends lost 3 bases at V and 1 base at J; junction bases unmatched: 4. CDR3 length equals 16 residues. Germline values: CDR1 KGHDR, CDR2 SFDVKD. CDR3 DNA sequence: TGTGCCACCAGTGATATGCGGACAGGGTCCTACAATGAGCAGTTCTTC. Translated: CATSDMRTGSYNEQFF.

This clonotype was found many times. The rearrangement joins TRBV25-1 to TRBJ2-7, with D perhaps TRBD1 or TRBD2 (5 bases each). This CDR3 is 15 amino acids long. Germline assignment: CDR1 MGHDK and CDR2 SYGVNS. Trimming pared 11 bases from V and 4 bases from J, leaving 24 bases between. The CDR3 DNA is TGTGCCTGCAAGGGGACCGGGACCGAAACATACGAGCAGTACTTC. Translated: CACKGTGTETYEQYF.

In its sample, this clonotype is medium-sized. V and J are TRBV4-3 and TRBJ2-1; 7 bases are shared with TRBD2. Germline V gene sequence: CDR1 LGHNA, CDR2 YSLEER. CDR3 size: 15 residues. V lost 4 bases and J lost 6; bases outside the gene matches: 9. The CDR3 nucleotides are TGCGCCAGCAGCCCGGGACTACACTCAGCCAATGAGCAGTTCTTC. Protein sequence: CASSPGLHSANEQFF.

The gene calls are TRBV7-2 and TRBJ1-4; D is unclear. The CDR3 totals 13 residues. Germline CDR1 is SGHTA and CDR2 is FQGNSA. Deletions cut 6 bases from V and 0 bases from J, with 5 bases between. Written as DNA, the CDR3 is TGTGCCAGCAGGAGGTCAACTAATGAAAAACTGTTTTTT. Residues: CASRRSTNEKLFF. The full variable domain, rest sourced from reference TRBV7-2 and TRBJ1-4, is GAGVSQSPSNKVTEKGKDVELRCDPISGHTALYWYRQSLGQGLEFLIYFQGNSAPDKSGLPSDRFSAERTGGSVSTLTIQRTQQEDSAVYLCASRRSTNEKLFFGSGTQLSVL.

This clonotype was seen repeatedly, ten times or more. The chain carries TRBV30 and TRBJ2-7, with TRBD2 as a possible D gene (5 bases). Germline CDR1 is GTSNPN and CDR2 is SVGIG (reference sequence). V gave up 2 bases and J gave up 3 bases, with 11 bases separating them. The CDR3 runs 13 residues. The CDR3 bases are TGTGCCTGGAGTAGCGGCACCAGCTACGAGCAGTACTTC. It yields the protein CAWSSGTSYEQYF.

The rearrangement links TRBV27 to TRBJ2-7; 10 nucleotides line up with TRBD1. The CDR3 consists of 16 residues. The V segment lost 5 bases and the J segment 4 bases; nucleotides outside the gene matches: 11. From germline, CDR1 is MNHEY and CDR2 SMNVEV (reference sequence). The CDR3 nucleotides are TGTGCCAGCAGTAGAGGGTCCGGGACAGGGGAATACGAGCAGTACTTC. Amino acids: CASSRGSGTGEYEQYF.

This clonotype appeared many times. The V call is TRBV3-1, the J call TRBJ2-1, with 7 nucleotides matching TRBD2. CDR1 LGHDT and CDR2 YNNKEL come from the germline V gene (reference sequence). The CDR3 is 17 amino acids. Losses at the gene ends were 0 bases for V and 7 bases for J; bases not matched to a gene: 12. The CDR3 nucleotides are TGTGCCAGCAGCCAAGATATTGGGACTATCCCGGGGAATGAGCAGTTCTTC. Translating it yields CASSQDIGTIPGNEQFF.

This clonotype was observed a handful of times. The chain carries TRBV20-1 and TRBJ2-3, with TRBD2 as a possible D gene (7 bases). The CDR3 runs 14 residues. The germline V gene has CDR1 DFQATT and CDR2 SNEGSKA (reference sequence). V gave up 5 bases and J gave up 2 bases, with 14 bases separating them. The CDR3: CSAPRGAPTDTQYF. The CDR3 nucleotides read TGCAGTGCTCCCCGGGGGGCCCCCACAGATACGCAGTATTTT.

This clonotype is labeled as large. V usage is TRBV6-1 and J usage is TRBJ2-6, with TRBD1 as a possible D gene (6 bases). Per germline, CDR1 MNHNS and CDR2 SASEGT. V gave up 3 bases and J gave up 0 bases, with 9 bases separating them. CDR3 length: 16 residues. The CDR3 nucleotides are TGTGCCAGCAGTGACATACAGGGCTCTGGGGCCAACGTCCTGACTTTC. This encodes CASSDIQGSGANVLTF.